A single sample is the source of the 14 T cell receptor beta chains below, sequenced in a study of patients and donors after allogeneic stem cell transplantation. TCRdb used MiXCR to reprocess the RT-PCR reads, holding one entry per CDR3 protein. The sample lists 20,000 or so distinct CDR3 sequences, under 30% occurring once. The sequenced material came from blood, either unsorted or a sorted T cell fraction (not recorded which). These TCRs come from a human donor who was either an allogeneic HSCT recipient or a stem cell or donor lymphocyte infusion donor (not recorded which). It is not recorded whose cells these are; they may come from a transplant donor.

The chain employs TRBV6-6 and TRBJ1-2, with D possibly being TRBD1 (6 bases). Per the germline V gene, CDR1 is MNHNY and CDR2 is SVGAGI (reference sequence). Trimming cost V 2 bases and J 7 bases, with 11 bases left between them. The CDR3 loop spans 13 amino acids. CDR3 DNA: TGTGCCAGCAGTTACGTAGGGGGAGGTGGCTACACCTTC. This translates into CASSYVGGGGYTF.

This clonotype was seen more than once but under ten times. The chain joins TRBV6-2 or TRBV6-3 to TRBJ1-6; no reliable D call. The CDR3 is 15 residues long. Germline V gene data show CDR1 as MNHEY and CDR2 as SVGEGT. Trimming cost V 5 bases and J 4 bases, with 12 bases left between them. The CDR3 loop reads CASSDRGSYNSPLHF. CDR3 nucleotides: TGTGCCAGCAGTGACCGGGGATCTTATAATTCACCCCTCCACTTT.

On this clonotype: This could be a read error, since a much larger clone is one nucleotide away. The chain recombines TRBV5-1 with TRBJ1-1; D is ambiguous. Looked up from germline, CDR1 is SGHRS and CDR2 is YFSETQ. The CDR3 has 13 residues. The DNA for the CDR3 is TGCGCCAGCAGCTTGGATGGGAACAGTGAAGCTTTCTTT. Amino acids: CASSLDGNSEAFF.

This clonotype was recorded a few times. The chain uses TRBV27 and TRBJ1-5; D not certain. There are 14 residues in the CDR3. Looked up from germline, CDR1 is MNHEY and CDR2 is SMNVEV (reference sequence). The germline V and J ends were trimmed by 3 bases and 2 bases, with 8 bases remaining between them. CDR3 bases: TGTGCCAGCAGTTTCCGGGAGGGCAATCAGCCCCAGCATTTT. This sequence encodes CASSFREGNQPQHF.

This clonotype has at least ten counts. This chain joins TRBV15 and TRBJ1-3; D is unresolved. V was shortened by 0 bases and J by 0 bases, with 6 bases between the two germline ends. This CDR3 contains 15 residues. Per germline, CDR1 LNHNV and CDR2 YYDKDF (reference sequence). The CDR3 loop reads CATSRDRFSGNTIYF. CDR3 sequence (DNA): TGTGCCACCAGCAGAGATCGATTCTCTGGAAACACCATATATTTT. Full variable domain (rest looked up from reference TRBV15 and TRBJ1-3): DAMVIQNPRYQVTQFGKPVTLSCSQTLNHNVMYWYQQKSSQAPKLLFHYYDKDFNNEADTPDNFQSRRPNTSFCFLDIRSPGLGDTAMYLCATSRDRFSGNTIYFGEGSWLTVV.

The chain employs TRBV6-5 and TRBJ1-4, with no clear D. V was shortened by 7 bases and J by 0 bases, with 12 bases between the two germline ends. The CDR3 runs 15 residues. CDR1 and CDR2 from the germline V gene are MNHEY and SVGAGI. Here the CDR3 DNA reads TGTGCCAGCACCACCTCGAGGGCAACTAATGAAAAACTGTTTTTT. Its protein is CASTTSRATNEKLFF.

The chain has TRBV6-6 and TRBJ1-2; D uncertain. The germline CDR1 and CDR2 sequences are MNHNY and SVGAGI (reference sequence). Trimming cost V 1 base and J 4 bases, with 7 bases left between them. This CDR3 spans 13 amino acids. This CDR3 reads CASSYLDIYGYTF. CDR3 coding DNA: TGTGCCAGCAGTTACTTAGACATCTATGGCTACACCTTC.

The chain couples TRBV28 to TRBJ2-3; D unresolved. Trimming removed 8 bases at V and 6 bases at J, with 9 bases between. The CDR3 has 11 amino acids. CDR1 and CDR2 from the germline V gene are MDHEN and SYDVKM. As DNA, the CDR3 is TGTGCCAGCGGCCCGACGGATACGCAGTATTTT. Translating gives CASGPTDTQYF. Full variable domain (remainder filled in from reference TRBV28 and TRBJ2-3): DVKVTQSSRYLVKRTGEKVFLECVQDMDHENMFWYRQDPGLGLRLIYFSYDVKMKEKGDIPEGYSVSREKKERFSLILESASTNQTSMYLCASGPTDTQYFGPGTRLTVL.

In this sample, this clonotype turned up many times. The gene calls are TRBV5-1 and TRBJ1-1, with D hard to call. Germline V gene sequence: CDR1 SGHRS, CDR2 YFSETQ. This CDR3 contains 15 residues. The V gene lost 5 bases and the J gene lost 3 bases, with 17 bases spanning the gap. CDR3 DNA: TGCGCCAGCAGTAGACACGTGAGGGAGGACACTGAAGCTTTCTTT. Translation: CASSRHVREDTEAFF.

This clonotype was detected many times. V usage is TRBV5-6 and J usage is TRBJ1-6, with D maybe TRBD1 (5 bases). Germline V lookup: CDR1 SGHDT, CDR2 YYEEEE. This CDR3 spans 16 amino acids. Trimming took 6 bases from V and 0 from J, leaving 13 bases between them. The CDR3 coding sequence is TGTGCCAGCAAGGGAGGGGAAAGCTCCTATAATTCACCCCTCCACTTT. Its protein is CASKGGESSYNSPLHF.

This clonotype was found a few times. The chain employs TRBV10-3 and TRBJ1-5, with 8 nucleotides matching TRBD1. The CDR3 extends over 14 amino acids. Germline loops: CDR1 ENHRY, CDR2 SYGVKD. J was trimmed by 6 bases and V by 10 bases; bases with no gene match: 11. CDR3 amino acids: CATTDREQSQPQHF. In DNA form, the CDR3 reads TGTGCCACCACGGACAGGGAACAAAGTCAGCCCCAGCATTTT.

V usage is TRBV30 and J usage is TRBJ1-3, with no clear D. Trimming took 7 bases from V and 3 from J, leaving 4 bases between them. The CDR3 totals 10 residues. The germline CDR1 and CDR2 sequences are GTSNPN and SVGIG (reference sequence). CDR3 nucleotide sequence: TGTGCCTCCCGTGGAAACACCATATATTTT. It translates to CASRGNTIYF.

This clonotype was counted only a few times. The chain has TRBV3-1 and TRBJ2-5; the D is unclear. V was pared by 3 bases and J by 2 bases, with 10 bases between. The CDR3 runs 14 residues. Per the germline V gene, CDR1 is LGHDT and CDR2 is YNNKEL (reference sequence). The DNA of the CDR3 is TGTGCCAGCAGCCAGCGGTTCCCTCAAGAGACCCAGTACTTC. Amino acid sequence: CASSQRFPQETQYF.

The rearrangement links TRBV6-5 to TRBJ2-3, with TRBD2 matching 9 bases. Germline-derived CDR1 and CDR2 are MNHEY and SVGAGI. Germline trimming cut 4 bases from V and 2 bases from J; bases unmatched to any gene: 7. This CDR3 comprises 16 residues. The CDR3 is CASSFFGGGATDTQYF. The CDR3 DNA sequence: TGTGCCAGCAGTTTCTTCGGCGGGGGGGCCACAGATACGCAGTATTTT.